The rows below give T cell receptor beta chains drawn from one sample of a study of T cells in Graves' hyperthyroidism and ophthalmopathy. TCRdb re-called the multiplex PCR reads through MiXCR, storing one row per CDR3 protein. The sample has around 350,000 distinct CDR3 sequences; 25% are singletons. The sample was blood. The receptor source for this set is a man aged 45-60 years with Graves' hyperthyroidism. The CDR3 runs from the conserved cysteine through the conserved F or W. The D gene is left open where the match is weak. Size is stated for part of the rows, as once, few or many counts, or as a class when the clone is expanded.

.	TRBV27	TRBJ2-3	many	CASSTHSGTQAWGTQYF	TGTGCCAGCAGTACCCACTCCGGGACTCAGGCTTGGGGTACGCAGTATTTT
.	TRBV27	TRBJ2-7	.	CASRTAYDEQYF	TGTGCCAGCAGGACAGCCTACGACGAGCAGTACTTC
.	TRBV29-1	TRBJ2-7	many	CSVSPTGGHEQYF	TGCAGCGTCTCGCCGACAGGTGGCCACGAGCAGTACTTC
TRBD2	TRBV11-2	TRBJ2-1	few	CASSSLPAGGFYNEQFF	TGTGCCAGCAGCTCACTCCCCGCGGGAGGCTTCTACAATGAGCAGTTCTTC
.	TRBV20-1	TRBJ2-1	.	CSANGQGDEQFF	TGCAGTGCTAACGGGCAGGGTGATGAGCAGTTCTTC
.	TRBV19	TRBJ1-2	.	CASSALGRIYGYTF	TGTGCCAGTAGTGCCCTCGGACGGATCTATGGCTACACCTTC
TRBD2	TRBV12-3/TRBV12-4	TRBJ2-2	few	CASRPPGLADTGELFF	TGTGCCAGCAGGCCGCCGGGACTAGCCGATACCGGGGAGCTGTTTTTT
TRBD1	TRBV30	TRBJ1-5	.	CAWSRTGAGQPQHF	TGTGCCTGGAGCCGGACAGGGGCGGGTCAGCCCCAGCATTTT
TRBD1	TRBV10-2	TRBJ2-5	few	CASSESTGTGKETQYF	TGCGCCAGCAGTGAGTCGACCGGGACAGGAAAAGAGACCCAGTACTTC
.	TRBV20-1	TRBJ2-5	.	CSAEELGLRETQYF	TGCAGTGCTGAGGAATTGGGGCTTCGAGAGACCCAGTACTTC
.	TRBV2	TRBJ1-5	.	CASSGDVDQPQHF	TGTGCCAGCAGCGGGGATGTAGATCAGCCCCAGCATTTT
.	TRBV27	TRBJ2-7	many	CASSPPLGEQYF	TGTGCCAGCAGTCCCCCTCTTGGCGAGCAGTACTTC
TRBD2	TRBV20-1	TRBJ2-7	.	CSVSGWEGIGYEQYF	TGCAGTGTTAGTGGGTGGGAGGGGATCGGGTACGAGCAGTACTTC
.	TRBV20-1	TRBJ2-7	many	CSAIRTLRGEQYF	TGCAGTGCCATTAGAACTCTCCGAGGCGAGCAGTACTTC
TRBD1	TRBV6-1	TRBJ1-1	.	CASSEMTGRSTEAFF	TGTGCCAGCAGCGAGATGACAGGGAGGAGCACTGAAGCTTTCTTT